This TCR beta chain derives from a study of cytomegalovirus exposure and HLA in healthy donors. Whole-study results and caveats: In a later analysis, CMV-associated beta chains were mostly HLA-associated, it appeared.

Comments on this clone: What it binds is not known.

Trimming removed 7 bases from V and 7 bases from J, with 16 bases in between. Germline V gives CDR1 SGHTA, CDR2 FQGNSA. The CDR3 is made up of 13 amino acids. The PCR contained 60 Vbeta and 13 Jbeta primers. Assay used: immunoSEQ multiplex PCR; TCRdb lists only in-frame clones, some missing. The sample includes 85,000 to 120,000 clones, approximately 79% seen only once; the top ten take approximately 3.7%. Sequencing was performed on PBMCs. The rearrangement links TRBV7-2 to TRBJ1-2, with D perhaps TRBD1 (6 bases). The origin of this receptor is a man aged 60 to 69 in good health and CMV-seronegative. In DNA form, the CDR3 reads TGTGCCAGCACCACCTCGGGGGGCCTTGGCTACACCTTC. Translation: CASTTSGGLGYTF.